Below are 16 T cell receptor beta chains sequenced from a single sample in a study of monozygotic twins with inflammatory bowel disease. Using the 5' RACE reads, TCRdb records one entry per CDR3 protein without DNA. This table holds about 110,000 distinct CDR3 sequences. Sequenced: blood. The receptors stem from a human donor with ulcerative colitis or Crohn's disease, or a healthy co-twin of an affected twin (not recorded which).

The chain is built from TRBV6-5 and TRBJ2-5; TCRdb indicates TRBD2, and absent DNA this call remains unverified. The CDR3 covers 14 residues. The germline V gene encodes CDR1 MNHEY and CDR2 SVGAGI. CDR3 protein: CASSHRDEKETQYF.

The gene calls are TRBV6-1 and TRBJ2-3. Germline CDR1 reads MNHNS; CDR2 reads SASEGT. The CDR3 extends over 14 amino acids. The CDR3: CASRDRLSTDTQYF.

This sequence joins TRBV20-1 and TRBJ1-1; TCRdb lists TRBD1, though no DNA is available to test this call. The CDR3 sequence is 14 residues long. CDR1 DFQATT and CDR2 SNEGSKA come from the germline V gene (reference sequence). The CDR3 sequence: CSARVMTGVTEAFF.

V gene TRBV7-3 combines with J gene TRBJ1-1; the D call of TRBD1 rests on TCRdb alone, since no DNA is present to check it. The CDR3 is 13 amino acids. In germline, CDR1 is SGHTA, CDR2 FQGTGA. This CDR3 is CASSPDPNTEAFF.

The chain is built from TRBV7-9 and TRBJ1-6; TCRdb calls TRBD1, which cannot be checked without DNA. The CDR3 has 15 amino acids. CDR1 and CDR2 (germline): SEHNR, FQNEAQ (reference sequence). The CDR3 reads CASGKGQIDNSPLHF.

The CDR3 here is CATTAFRHETQYF. The rearrangement uses TRBV15 and TRBJ2-5. The CDR3 sequence is 13 residues long. Germline assignment: CDR1 LNHNV and CDR2 YYDKDF (reference sequence).

The gene calls are TRBV12-3 or TRBV12-4 and TRBJ1-6; TCRdb reports TRBD1, a call that lacks DNA to check it against. The CDR3 has 16 residues. CDR3: CASRPLDRGQNSPLHF.

The chain has TRBV7-3 and TRBJ1-5. The CDR3 length is 15 residues. In germline, CDR1 is SGHTA, CDR2 FQGTGA. This CDR3 reads CASSANGRADQPQHF.

V usage is TRBV29-1 and J usage is TRBJ2-1; TCRdb outputs TRBD2, but without DNA this stays unchecked. CDR3 size: 17 residues. From germline, CDR1 is SQVTM and CDR2 ANQGSEA. The CDR3 loop reads CTVISVRAGSSYNEQFF.

The chain uses TRBV20-1 and TRBJ2-1. Germline V gives CDR1 DFQATT, CDR2 SNEGSKA (reference sequence). The CDR3 extends over 12 amino acids. CDR3 sequence reads: CSPRPAYNEQFF.

The rearrangement uses TRBV28 and TRBJ2-5; the D call from TCRdb, TRBD2, cannot be confirmed without DNA. Germline V gives CDR1 MDHEN, CDR2 SYDVKM. This CDR3 is built from 17 residues. The CDR3 here is CASSLLSAGVYQETQYF.

V is TRBV6-5 and J is TRBJ2-2; TCRdb gives TRBD2 as the D gene, but with no DNA this cannot be confirmed. The CDR3 spans 17 residues. Germline V gene data show CDR1 as MNHEY and CDR2 as SVGAGI. The CDR3 protein is CASSYDRLAQNTGELFF.

This chain links TRBV4-2 with TRBJ2-5; TCRdb selects TRBD2, and the lack of DNA leaves this call unchecked. The CDR3 has 16 residues. Germline V lookup: CDR1 LGHNA, CDR2 YNFKEQ. The CDR3: CASSRGLAGPQETQYF.

The V gene is TRBV7-9, the J gene TRBJ2-7. Germline V gives CDR1 SEHNR, CDR2 FQNEAQ (reference sequence). The CDR3 has 12 amino acids. The CDR3: CASSSTSLGQYF. Full variable domain (outside the CDR3, taken from reference TRBV7-9 and TRBJ2-7): DTGVSQNPRHKITKRGQNVTFRCDPISEHNRLYWYRQTLGQGPEFLTYFQNEAQLEKSRLLSDRFSAERPKGSFSTLEIQRTEQGDSAMYLCASSSTSLGQYFGPGTRLTVT.

This chain connects TRBV5-1 to TRBJ2-2; TCRdb's assignment of TRBD2 cannot be checked, as there is no DNA. Per germline, CDR1 SGHRS and CDR2 YFSETQ. This CDR3 is 15 amino acids long. CDR3 in amino acids: CASSTAGIHTGELFF.

The chain is built from TRBV6-2 or TRBV6-3 and TRBJ1-2. From germline, CDR1 is MNHEY and CDR2 SVGEGT. The CDR3 contains 18 residues. The CDR3: CASSYRYDEGPEDYGYTF.